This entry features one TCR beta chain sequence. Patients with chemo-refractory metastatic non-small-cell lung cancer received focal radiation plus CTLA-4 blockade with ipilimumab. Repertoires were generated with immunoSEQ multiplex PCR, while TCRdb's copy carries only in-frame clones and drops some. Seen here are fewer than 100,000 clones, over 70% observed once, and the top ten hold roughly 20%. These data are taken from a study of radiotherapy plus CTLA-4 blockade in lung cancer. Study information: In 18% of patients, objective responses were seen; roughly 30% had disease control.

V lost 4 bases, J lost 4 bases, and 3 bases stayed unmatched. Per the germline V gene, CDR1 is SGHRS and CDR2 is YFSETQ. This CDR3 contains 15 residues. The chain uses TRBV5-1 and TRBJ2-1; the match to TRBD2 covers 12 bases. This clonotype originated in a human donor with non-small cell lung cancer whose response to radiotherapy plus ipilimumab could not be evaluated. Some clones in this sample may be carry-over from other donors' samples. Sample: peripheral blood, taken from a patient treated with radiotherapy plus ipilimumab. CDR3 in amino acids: CASSAGTSGYNEQFF. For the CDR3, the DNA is TGCGCCAGCAGCGCCGGGACTAGCGGGTACAATGAGCAGTTCTTC.